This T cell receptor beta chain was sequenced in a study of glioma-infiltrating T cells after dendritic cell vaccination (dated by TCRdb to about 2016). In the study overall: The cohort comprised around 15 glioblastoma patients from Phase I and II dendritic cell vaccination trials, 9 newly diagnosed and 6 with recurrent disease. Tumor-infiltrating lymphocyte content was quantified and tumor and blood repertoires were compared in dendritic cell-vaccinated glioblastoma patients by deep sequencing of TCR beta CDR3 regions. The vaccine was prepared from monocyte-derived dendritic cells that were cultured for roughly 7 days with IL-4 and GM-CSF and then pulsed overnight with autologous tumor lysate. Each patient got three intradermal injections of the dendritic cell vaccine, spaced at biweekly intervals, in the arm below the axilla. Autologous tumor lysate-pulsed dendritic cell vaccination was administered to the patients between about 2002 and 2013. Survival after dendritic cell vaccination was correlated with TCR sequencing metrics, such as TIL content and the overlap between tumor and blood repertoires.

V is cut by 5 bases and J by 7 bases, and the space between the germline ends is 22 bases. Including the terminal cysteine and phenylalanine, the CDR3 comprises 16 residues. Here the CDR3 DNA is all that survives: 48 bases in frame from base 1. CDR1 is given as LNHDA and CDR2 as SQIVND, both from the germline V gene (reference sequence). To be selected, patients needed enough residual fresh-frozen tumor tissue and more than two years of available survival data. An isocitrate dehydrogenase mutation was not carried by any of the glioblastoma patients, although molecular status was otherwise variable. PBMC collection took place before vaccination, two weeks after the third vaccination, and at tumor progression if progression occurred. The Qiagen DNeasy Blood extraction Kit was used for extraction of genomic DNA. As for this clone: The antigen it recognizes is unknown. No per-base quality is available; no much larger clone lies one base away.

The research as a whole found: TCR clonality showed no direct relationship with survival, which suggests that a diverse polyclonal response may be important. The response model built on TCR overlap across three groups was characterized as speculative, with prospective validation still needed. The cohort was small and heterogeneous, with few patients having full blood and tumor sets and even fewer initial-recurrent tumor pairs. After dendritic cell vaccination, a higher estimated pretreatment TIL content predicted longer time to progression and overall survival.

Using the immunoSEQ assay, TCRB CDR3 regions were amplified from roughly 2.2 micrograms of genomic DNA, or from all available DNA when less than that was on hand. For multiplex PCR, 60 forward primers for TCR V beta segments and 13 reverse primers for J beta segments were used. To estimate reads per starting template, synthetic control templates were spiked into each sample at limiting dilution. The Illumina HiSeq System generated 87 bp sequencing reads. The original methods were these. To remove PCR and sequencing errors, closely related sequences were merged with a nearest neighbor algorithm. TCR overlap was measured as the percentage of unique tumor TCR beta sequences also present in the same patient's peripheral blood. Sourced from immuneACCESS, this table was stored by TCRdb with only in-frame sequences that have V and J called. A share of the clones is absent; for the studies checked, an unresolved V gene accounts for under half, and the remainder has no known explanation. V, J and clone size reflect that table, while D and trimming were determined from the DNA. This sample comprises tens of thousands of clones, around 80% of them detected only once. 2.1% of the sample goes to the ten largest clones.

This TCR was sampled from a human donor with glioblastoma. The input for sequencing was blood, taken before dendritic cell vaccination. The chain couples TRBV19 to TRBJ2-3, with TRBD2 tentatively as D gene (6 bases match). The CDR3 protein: CASSVPNSGLIHTQYF. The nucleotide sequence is TGTGCCAGTAGTGTCCCCAATAGCGGTCTCATCCATACGCAGTATTTT.